This passage covers 28 T cell receptor beta chains from one sample sequenced in a study of T-cell reconstitution after alpha-beta-depleted transplantation in children (dated by TCRdb to 2016 to 2018). The protocol used for the library was PCR. The instrument was an Illumina HiSeq 2500. Molecular barcoding was employed in the preparation of TCR libraries, with unique molecular identifiers being used to normalize TCRbeta repertoire quantification. The public reads were run again by TCRdb, first through fastp at Q25 and then through MiXCR, and only productive beta chains were kept. All rows with the same CDR3 protein become a single entry with the most common DNA and genes. This sample is represented by 450,000 to 550,000 distinct CDR3 sequences; about an eighth of them were singletons. The ten largest account for around 13% of the sample. The label giving this sample's treatment or condition can be read as: allogeneic hematopoietic cell transplantation with graft depleted of TCRalphabeta T cells and CD19 B cells.

The sequencing used PBMCs, mostly from graft donor cells, collected 180 days after TCRalphabeta/CD19-depleted stem cell transplant. The receptors here all came from a female patient between 2 and 15 years old who had a stem cell transplant for aplastic anemia, so the T cells may come from the graft donor.

This clonotype appeared a few times. This chain uses TRBV24-1 with TRBJ2-1; 9 bases map to TRBD1. Looked up from germline, CDR1 is KGHDR and CDR2 is SFDVKD. This CDR3 comprises 19 residues. After removal of 3 bases from V and 1 base from J, the junction contained 12 bases not matched to a gene. The CDR3 reads CATSDRGQGPLKSYNEQFF. CDR3 in DNA: TGTGCCACCAGTGATCGAGGACAGGGGCCACTAAAGTCCTACAATGAGCAGTTCTTC.

This sequence joins TRBV7-8 and TRBJ2-4; the D is unclear. This CDR3 region has 14 residues. Trimming pared 2 bases from V and 0 bases from J, leaving 5 bases between. Germline CDR1 SGHVS, CDR2 FQNEAQ. CDR3 amino acids: CASSLKEAKNIQYF. In nucleotides, the CDR3 is TGTGCCAGCAGCTTAAAGGAAGCCAAAAACATTCAGTACTTC.

This clonotype was seen a few times. The rearrangement joins TRBV21-1 to TRBJ1-1; the tabulated D call, TRBD1, remains unverified against the DNA. TRBV21-1 is termed a pseudogene. This CDR3 has 14 residues. The CDR3 region is CASRIPPSGTEAFF. DNA of the CDR3: TGTGCCAGCAGAATCCCCCCTTCGGGGACTGAAGCTTTCTTT.

In its sample, this clonotype was seen a few times. The chain joins TRBV7-2 to TRBJ2-5; D is unclear. The V end lost 0 bases, the J end lost 0 bases, and 8 bases lay between the germline ends. The V gene's germline CDR1 is SGHTA and CDR2 FQGNSA. This CDR3 is 15 amino acids long. CDR3 sequence: CASSLAWTDQETQYF. The CDR3 DNA follows: TGTGCCAGCAGCTTAGCGTGGACGGACCAAGAGACCCAGTACTTC.

This clonotype was detected only a few times. The chain carries TRBV29-1 and TRBJ2-7, with unresolved D. V gave up 7 bases and J gave up 4 bases, with 14 bases separating them. CDR3 length equals 12 residues. CDR1 is SQVTM and CDR2 is ANQGSEA in the germline V gene. The CDR3 is CSEPRALYEQYV. CDR3 DNA sequence: TGCAGCGAACCTAGAGCTTTATACGAGCAGTACGTC.

This clonotype has more than one count but fewer than ten. The chain has TRBV5-1 and TRBJ2-4; 7 bases agree with TRBD2. This CDR3 has 15 amino acids. J gave up 6 bases and V 1 base, and 7 bases lay outside the gene matches. Germline CDR1 reads SGHRS; CDR2 reads YFSETQ. In nucleotides, the CDR3 is TGCGCCAGCAGCTTGCTTAGCGGGCGGGGAAACATTCAGTACTTC. Encoded protein: CASSLLSGRGNIQYF.

The CDR3 DNA sequence: TGTGCCAGCAGCTTAGTGAATAGACCGAGCTCCTACAATGAGCAGTTCTTC. Protein product: CASSLVNRPSSYNEQFF. V gene TRBV7-9 combines with J gene TRBJ2-1, with D hard to call. V shed 1 base and J shed 0 bases, with 13 bases lying between them. The CDR3 runs to 17 residues. Germline CDR1 SEHNR, CDR2 FQNEAQ (reference sequence).

This clonotype was observed a few times. CDR3 amino acids: CTISGLITEAFF. The CDR3 coding sequence is TGCACCATCTCGGGGTTAATCACTGAAGCTTTCTTT. The J gene is TRBJ1-1, the V gene TRBV20-1; no firm D call. Germline assignment: CDR1 DFQATT and CDR2 SNEGSKA (reference sequence). The length of the CDR3 is 12 residues.

The table lists this clonotype with a few counts. The V and J genes are TRBV7-2 and TRBJ1-1; 9 bases are a match to TRBD1. Trimming cost V 2 bases and J 10 bases; bases outside gene matches: 8. This CDR3 region has 14 residues. CDR1 SGHTA and CDR2 FQGNSA come from the germline V gene. CDR3 loop: CASSLNGQGSGAFF. DNA of the CDR3: TGTGCCAGCAGCTTAAACGGACAGGGGAGCGGAGCTTTCTTT.

This clonotype was recorded a few times. This chain uses TRBV11-2 with TRBJ2-4; D could derive from TRBD1 or TRBD2 (6 bases each). This CDR3 has 18 residues. V lost 1 base and J 0 bases, leaving 16 bases between the germline ends. Looked up from germline, CDR1 is SGHAT and CDR2 is FQNNGV. The CDR3: CASSLVRGARLAKNIQYF. The DNA for the CDR3 is TGTGCCAGCAGCTTAGTAAGGGGGGCAAGACTAGCCAAAAACATTCAGTACTTC.

This chain joins TRBV6-5 and TRBJ1-2; D remains unclear. The V end was cut by 0 bases, the J end by 4 bases, with 12 bases between. The CDR3 is 15 amino acids. Germline CDR1 reads MNHEY; CDR2 reads SVGAGI. CDR3: CASSYSRGASYGYTF. The CDR3 DNA reads TGTGCCAGCAGTTACTCTCGTGGCGCCAGCTATGGCTACACCTTC.

The table lists this clonotype with a few counts. This chain links TRBV10-3 with TRBJ1-2; D is unresolved. Germline V gives CDR1 ENHRY, CDR2 SYGVKD. CDR3 length: 12 residues. V gave up 7 bases and J gave up 8 bases, with 14 bases separating them. The chain's CDR3 is CAITSGIQGYTF. CDR3 coding DNA: TGTGCCATCACAAGTGGCATTCAGGGCTACACCTTC.

V usage is TRBV25-1 and J usage is TRBJ2-2; D is ambiguous. The germline V and J ends were trimmed by 8 bases and 3 bases, with 4 bases remaining between them. The CDR3 has 11 amino acids. From germline, CDR1 is MGHDK and CDR2 SYGVNS. The CDR3 loop reads CASGYTGELFF. The CDR3 nucleotides read TGTGCCAGCGGGTACACCGGGGAGCTGTTTTTT.

This clonotype was seen only a few times. The chain is built from TRBV7-6 and TRBJ2-5; TRBD1 or TRBD2 may be the D gene (6 bases each). This CDR3 comprises 14 residues. Trimming stripped 1 base from V and 5 bases from J, with 11 bases between. Germline-derived CDR1 and CDR2 are SGHVS and FNYEAQ. The CDR3 sequence: CASSLVLGGETQYF. The CDR3 DNA is TGTGCCAGCAGCTTAGTACTAGGGGGGGAGACCCAGTACTTC.

The chain links TRBV12-3 or TRBV12-4 to TRBJ1-5, with D perhaps matching TRBD1 (5 bases). V was pared by 6 bases and J by 9 bases, with 18 bases between. The CDR3 is made up of 14 amino acids. Written as DNA, the CDR3 is TGTGCCAGCAGGGGTCCAGGGTTGGGCGCGCCCCAGCATTTT. Residues: CASRGPGLGAPQHF.

A note on this clonotype: Since a much larger clone is just one base distant, this may be a read error. This sequence joins TRBV6-2 or TRBV6-3 and TRBJ2-4; TRBD2 matches 9 bases. CDR1 is MNHEY, CDR2 SVGEGT, per germline. This CDR3 contains 16 residues. As DNA, the CDR3 is TGTGCCAGCAGACAATTAGCGGGAGCGAGAGAAAACAGTCAGTACTTC. It specifies CASRQLAGARENSQYF.

This chain uses TRBV11-3 with TRBJ2-2; no definite D call. CDR3 length: 14 residues. Looked up from germline, CDR1 is SGHNT and CDR2 is YENEEA. Between the trimmed V and J ends, which lost 1 base and 6 bases, there was a span of 9 bases. CDR3 region: CASSLVRLAGELFF. CDR3 coding DNA: TGTGCCAGCAGCTTAGTCAGATTAGCCGGGGAGCTGTTTTTT.

In its sample, this clonotype was seen many times. The chain uses TRBV5-1 and TRBJ2-4; a weak D match, TRBD1 (6 bases). V was trimmed by 4 bases and J by 6 bases, leaving 11 bases between them. This CDR3 comprises 13 residues. Germline values: CDR1 SGHRS, CDR2 YFSETQ. The CDR3 loop reads CASSIETGNIQYF. CDR3 nucleotides: TGCGCCAGCAGCATCGAGACAGGAAACATTCAGTACTTC.

The V call is TRBV11-3, the J call TRBJ2-1; 7 bases agree with TRBD2. The germline CDR1 and CDR2 sequences are SGHNT and YENEEA. This CDR3 region has 15 residues. V was pared by 5 bases and J by 6 bases, with 10 bases of the junction left unmatched. The CDR3 is CASSPFVGGVNEQFF. CDR3 DNA: TGTGCCAGCAGCCCTTTTGTGGGAGGGGTCAATGAGCAGTTCTTC. The complete variable domain, with remaining parts taken from reference TRBV11-3 and TRBJ2-1, reads EAGVVQSPRYKIIEKKQPVAFWCNPISGHNTLYWYLQNLGQGPELLIRYENEEAVDDSQLPKDRFSAERLKGVDSTLKIQPAELGDSAVYLCASSPFVGGVNEQFFGPGTRLTVL.

V is TRBV20-1 and J is TRBJ1-1; D call uncertain. The germline V gene encodes CDR1 DFQATT and CDR2 SNEGSKA (reference sequence). The length of the CDR3 is 15 residues. Deletions cut 0 bases from V and 3 bases from J, with 14 bases between. The CDR3 loop is CSARDIVPLDTEAFF. For the CDR3, the DNA is TGCAGTGCTAGAGATATAGTTCCCCTCGACACTGAAGCTTTCTTT.

The V call is TRBV28, the J call TRBJ2-7; no clear D gene. Trimming cost V 3 bases and J 3 bases, with 18 bases left between them. Germline lookup yields CDR1 MDHEN and CDR2 SYDVKM. The length of the CDR3 is 16 residues. The CDR3 nucleotides read TGTGCCAGCAGTTTGCTCGGGCCCCCCAGCAGCTACGAGCAGTACTTC. It translates to CASSLLGPPSSYEQYF.

This clonotype was observed a few times. V usage is TRBV6-5 and J usage is TRBJ2-7; D possibly corresponds to TRBD2 (5 bases). Germline V gene data show CDR1 as MNHEY and CDR2 as SVGAGI. This CDR3 is built from 14 residues. V dropped 2 bases and J dropped 1 base, with 9 bases sitting between them. CDR3 loop: CASSYDGVSYEQYV. In DNA form, the CDR3 reads TGTGCCAGCAGTTACGACGGGGTGTCCTACGAGCAGTACGTC.

There are a few counts of this clonotype. V usage is TRBV4-3 and J usage is TRBJ2-1, with 11 bases fitting TRBD2. The germline V gene encodes CDR1 LGHNA and CDR2 YSLEER. V trimming: 1 base; J trimming: 7 bases; junction bases outside the gene matches: 3. The CDR3 covers 15 residues. The CDR3 nucleotides read TGCGCCAGCAGCCAAGCTAGCGGGAGGAGGAATGAGCAGTTCTTC. Its protein product is CASSQASGRRNEQFF.

This clonotype appeared a few times. The rearrangement joins TRBV3-1 to TRBJ2-1; 7 bases are shared with TRBD2. The V segment lost 3 bases and the J segment 4 bases; nucleotides outside the gene matches: 6. Looked up from germline, CDR1 is LGHDT and CDR2 is YNNKEL (reference sequence). CDR3 length equals 15 residues. The CDR3 region has the DNA TGTGCCAGCAGCCAGGGGGGGGATGGTTACAATGAGCAGTTCTTC. Protein: CASSQGGDGYNEQFF.

The V and J genes are TRBV2 and TRBJ2-2, with no clear D. The CDR3 is 16 residues long. CDR1 and CDR2 from the germline V gene are SNHLY and FYNNEI. V lost 6 bases and J lost 1, with 15 bases in between. The CDR3 sequence is CASSTSLAGNTGELFF. Here the CDR3 DNA reads TGTGCCAGCAGCACGAGCCTGGCCGGGAACACCGGGGAGCTGTTTTTT.

This clonotype was observed a few times. This chain uses TRBV6-5 with TRBJ2-2; D unclear. The CDR3 has 15 amino acids. The germline gives CDR1 MNHEY, CDR2 SVGAGI. Trimming cost V 2 bases and J 7 bases, with 14 bases left between them. The CDR3 nucleotides read TGTGCCAGCAGTTACCGCCCTGCCAGCAGCGGGGAGCTGTTTTTT. Amino acids: CASSYRPASSGELFF.

V is TRBV5-1 and J is TRBJ2-7; 9 nucleotides line up with TRBD1. Germline CDR1 reads SGHRS; CDR2 reads YFSETQ. The CDR3 totals 15 residues. V trimming: 0 bases; J trimming: 0 bases; junction bases outside the gene matches: 1. The CDR3 coding sequence is TGCGCCAGCAGCTTGGCGGGACAGGGCTCCTACGAGCAGTACTTC. Protein: CASSLAGQGSYEQYF.

This clonotype was counted ten times or more. This chain joins TRBV5-6 and TRBJ1-1, with D uncertain. V was trimmed by 4 bases and J by 0 bases, leaving 7 bases between them. The V gene's germline CDR1 is SGHDT and CDR2 YYEEEE. CDR3 length equals 13 residues. CDR3 sequence: CASSIQVNTEAFF. Written as DNA, the CDR3 is TGTGCCAGCAGCATCCAAGTGAACACTGAAGCTTTCTTT. The whole variable domain, filled in from reference TRBV5-6 and TRBJ1-1, reads DAGVTQSPTHLIKTRGQQVTLRCSPKSGHDTVSWYQQALGQGPQFIFQYYEEEERQRGNFPDRFSGHQFPNYSSELNVNALLLGDSALYLCASSIQVNTEAFFGQGTRLTVV.